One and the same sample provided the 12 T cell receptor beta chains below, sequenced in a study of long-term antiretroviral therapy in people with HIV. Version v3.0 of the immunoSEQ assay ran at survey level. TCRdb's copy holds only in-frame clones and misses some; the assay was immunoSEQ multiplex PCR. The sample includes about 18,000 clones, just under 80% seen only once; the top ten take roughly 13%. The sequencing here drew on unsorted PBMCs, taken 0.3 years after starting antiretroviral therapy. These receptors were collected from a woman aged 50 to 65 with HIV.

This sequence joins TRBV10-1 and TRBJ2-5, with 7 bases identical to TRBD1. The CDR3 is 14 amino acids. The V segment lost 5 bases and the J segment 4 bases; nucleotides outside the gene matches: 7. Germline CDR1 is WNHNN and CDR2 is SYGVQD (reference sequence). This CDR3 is CASSPGTVGETQYF. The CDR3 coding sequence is TGCGCCAGCAGTCCCGGGACAGTTGGAGAGACCCAGTACTTC.

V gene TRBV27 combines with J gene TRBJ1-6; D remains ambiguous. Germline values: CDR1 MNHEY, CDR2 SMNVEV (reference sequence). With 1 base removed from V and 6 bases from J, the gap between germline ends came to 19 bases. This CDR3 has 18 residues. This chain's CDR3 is CASSLLSVANLGNSPLHF. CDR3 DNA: TGTGCCAGCAGTTTATTATCGGTGGCCAACCTGGGTAATTCACCCCTCCACTTT.

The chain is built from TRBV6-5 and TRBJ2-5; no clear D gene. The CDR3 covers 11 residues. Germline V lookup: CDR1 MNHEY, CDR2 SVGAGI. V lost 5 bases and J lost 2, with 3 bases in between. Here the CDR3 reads CASSRQETQYF. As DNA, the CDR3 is TGTGCCAGCAGTCGGCAAGAGACCCAGTACTTC.

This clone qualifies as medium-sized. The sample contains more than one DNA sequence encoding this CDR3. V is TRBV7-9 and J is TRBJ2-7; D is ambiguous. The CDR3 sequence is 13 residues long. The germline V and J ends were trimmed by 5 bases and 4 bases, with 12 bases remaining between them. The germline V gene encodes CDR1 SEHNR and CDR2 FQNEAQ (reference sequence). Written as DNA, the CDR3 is TGTGCCAGCAGCCCAAGGCAAGGGTACGAGCAGTACTTC. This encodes CASSPRQGYEQYF.

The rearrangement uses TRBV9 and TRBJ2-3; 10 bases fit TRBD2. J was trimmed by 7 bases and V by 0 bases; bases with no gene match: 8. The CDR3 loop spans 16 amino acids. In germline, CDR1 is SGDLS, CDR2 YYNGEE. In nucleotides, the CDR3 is TGTGCCAGCAGCGTAGGTGTTAGCGGGGGGCTTAATACGCAGTATTTT. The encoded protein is CASSVGVSGGLNTQYF.

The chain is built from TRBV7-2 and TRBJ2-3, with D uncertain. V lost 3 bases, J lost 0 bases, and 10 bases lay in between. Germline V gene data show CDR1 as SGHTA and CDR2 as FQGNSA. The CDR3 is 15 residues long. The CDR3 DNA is TGTGCCAGCAGCTTTCAGGAAACTAGCACAGATACGCAGTATTTT. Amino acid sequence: CASSFQETSTDTQYF.

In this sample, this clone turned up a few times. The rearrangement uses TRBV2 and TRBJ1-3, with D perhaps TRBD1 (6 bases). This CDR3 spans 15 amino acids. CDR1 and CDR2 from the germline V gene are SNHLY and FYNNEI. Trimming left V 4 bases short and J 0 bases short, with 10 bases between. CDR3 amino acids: CASSGDRSSGNTIYF. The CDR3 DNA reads TGTGCCAGCAGTGGAGACAGGAGCTCTGGAAACACCATATATTTT.

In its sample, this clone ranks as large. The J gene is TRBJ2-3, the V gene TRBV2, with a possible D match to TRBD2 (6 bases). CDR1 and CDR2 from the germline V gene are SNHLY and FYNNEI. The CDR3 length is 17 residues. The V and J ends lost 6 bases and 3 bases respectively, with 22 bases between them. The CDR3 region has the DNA TGTGCCAGCAGCGGGTCGGTAGTGGGGGGTGGAACAGATACGCAGTATTTT. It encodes CASSGSVVGGGTDTQYF.

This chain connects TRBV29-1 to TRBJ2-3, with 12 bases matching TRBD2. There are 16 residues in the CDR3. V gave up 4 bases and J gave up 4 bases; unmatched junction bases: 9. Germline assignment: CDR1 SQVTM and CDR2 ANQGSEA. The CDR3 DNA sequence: TGCAGCGTTGGGCAATCTAGCGGGGGGGTGGCAGATACGCAGTATTTT. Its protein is CSVGQSSGGVADTQYF.

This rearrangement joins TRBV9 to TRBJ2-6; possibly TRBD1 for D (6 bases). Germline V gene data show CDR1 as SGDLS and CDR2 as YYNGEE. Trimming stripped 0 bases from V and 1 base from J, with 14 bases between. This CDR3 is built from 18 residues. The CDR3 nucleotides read TGTGCCAGCAGCGTAGATCTAGGGGGTTGGTCTGGGGCCAACGTCCTGACTTTC. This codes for CASSVDLGGWSGANVLTF. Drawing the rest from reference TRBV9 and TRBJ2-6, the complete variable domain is DSGVTQTPKHLITATGQRVTLRCSPRSGDLSVYWYQQSLDQGLQFLIQYYNGEERAKGNILERFSAQQFPDLHSELNLSSLELGDSALYFCASSVDLGGWSGANVLTFGAGSRLTVL.

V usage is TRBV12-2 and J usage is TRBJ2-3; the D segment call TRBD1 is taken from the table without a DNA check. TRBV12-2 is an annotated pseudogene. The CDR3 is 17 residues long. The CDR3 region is CASRFFIQGAGTDTQYF. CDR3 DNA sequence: TGTGCAAGTCGCTTTTTTATACAGGGGGCAGGAACAGATACGCAGTATTTT.

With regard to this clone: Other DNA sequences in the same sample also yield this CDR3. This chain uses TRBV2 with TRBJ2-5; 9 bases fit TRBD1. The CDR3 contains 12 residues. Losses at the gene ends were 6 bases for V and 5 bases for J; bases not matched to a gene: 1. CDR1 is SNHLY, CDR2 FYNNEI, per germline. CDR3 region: CASRGQGETQYF. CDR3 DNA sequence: TGTGCCAGCAGAGGACAGGGGGAGACCCAGTACTTC.